These T cell receptor beta chains were read from a single sample in a study of T cell responses to AZD1222 COVID-19 vaccine. Profiled with immunoSEQ multiplex PCR; TCRdb holds only in-frame clones, not every one. The sample gives more than 150,000 clones, about nine tenths of which show up once; around 1.9% is in the top ten. The input for sequencing was peripheral blood, taken 28 days after the second AZD1222 dose. These receptors were collected from an adult who received the AZD1222 COVID-19 vaccine. Both conserved end residues are part of each CDR3. The order of the fields is V gene, J gene, D gene, CDR3 protein, CDR3 DNA. The D gene is left open where the match is weak.

TRBV7-9,TRBJ2-5,.,CASSLAPSSLGGETQYF,TGTGCCAGCAGCTTAGCTCCCTCTTCGTTAGGGGGGGAGACCCAGTACTTC
TRBV3-1/TRBV3-2,TRBJ1-1,.,CASKFGGGDNTEAFF,TGTGCCAGTAAGTTTGGGGGAGGGGATAACACTGAAGCTTTCTTT
TRBV18,TRBJ1-6,TRBD1,CASSQGQGSPLHF,TGTGCCAGCTCACAGGGACAGGGATCACCCCTCCACTTT
TRBV6-5,TRBJ2-5,TRBD2,CASRSTGTSSETQYF,TGTGCCAGCAGATCGACCGGGACTAGCTCTGAGACCCAGTACTTC
TRBV28,TRBJ1-6,.,CASSPRGYGGRSPLHF,TGTGCCAGCAGTCCGAGGGGGTACGGGGGGCGGTCACCCCTCCACTTT
TRBV7-9,TRBJ2-3,TRBD2,CASRRLAEALRTDTQYF,TGTGCCAGCAGGAGACTAGCGGAGGCCCTCCGCACAGATACGCAGTATTTT
TRBV2,TRBJ1-5,.,CASTGSSQPQHF,TGTGCCAGCACAGGAAGTAGCCAGCCCCAGCATTTT
TRBV7-2,TRBJ2-7,TRBD2,CASSTGTRPPEQYF,TGTGCCAGCAGCACCGGGACTAGGCCGCCGGAGCAGTACTTC
TRBV7-2,TRBJ1-4,.,CASSLVSSEKLFF,TGTGCCAGCAGCTTAGTATCGAGTGAAAAACTGTTTTTT
TRBV19,TRBJ1-3,.,CASSIVGGGNTIYF,TGTGCCAGTAGTATTGTAGGAGGAGGAAACACCATATATTTT